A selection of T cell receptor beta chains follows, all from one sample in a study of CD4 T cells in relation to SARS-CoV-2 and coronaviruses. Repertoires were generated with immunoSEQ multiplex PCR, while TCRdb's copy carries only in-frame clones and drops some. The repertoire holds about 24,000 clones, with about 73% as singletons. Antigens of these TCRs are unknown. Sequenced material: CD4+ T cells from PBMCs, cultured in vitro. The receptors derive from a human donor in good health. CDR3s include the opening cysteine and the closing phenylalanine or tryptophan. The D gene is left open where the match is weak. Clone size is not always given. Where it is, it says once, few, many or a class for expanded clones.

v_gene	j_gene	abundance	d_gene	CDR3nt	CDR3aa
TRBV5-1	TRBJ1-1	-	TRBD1	TGCGCCAGCAGCCGATCGGCAGGGGGCTCTGAAGCTTTCTTT	CASSRSAGGSEAFF
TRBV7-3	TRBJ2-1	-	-	TGTGCCAGCAGCTTGTCGGGGGACAACTACAATGAGCAGTTCTTC	CASSLSGDNYNEQFF
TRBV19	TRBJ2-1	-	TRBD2	TGTGCCAGTAGTTCACCCCCGGGACTAGCAGTAGACAATGAGCAGTTCTTC	CASSSPPGLAVDNEQFF
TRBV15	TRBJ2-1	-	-	TGTGCCACCAGCAGAGACTTGAGGGTTGGGCTAAACTACAATGAGCAGTTCTTC	CATSRDLRVGLNYNEQFF
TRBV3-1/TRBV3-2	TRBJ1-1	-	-	TGTGCCAGCAGTCCTGGGGGGAACACTGAAGCTTTCTTT	CASSPGGNTEAFF
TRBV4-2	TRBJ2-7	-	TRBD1	TGTGCCAGCAGCCAAGATCCGGGGACAGGGGCCTACGAGCAGTACTTC	CASSQDPGTGAYEQYF
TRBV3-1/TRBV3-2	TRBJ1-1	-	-	TGTGCCAGCAGCCAAGATGGTGGCACTGAAGCTTTCTTT	CASSQDGGTEAFF
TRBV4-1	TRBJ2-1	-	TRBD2	TGCGCCAGCAGCCAAGGGGACTATCGGCGGACTAGCGACTCCTACAATGAGCAGTTCTTC	CASSQGDYRRTSDSYNEQFF
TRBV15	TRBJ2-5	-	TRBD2	TGTGCCACCAGCAGAGGAGGGACTAGCGGGAGGGCGGAAGAGACCCAGTACTTC	CATSRGGTSGRAEETQYF
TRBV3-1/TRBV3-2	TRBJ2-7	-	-	TGTGCCAGCACGGTTGGGAGCTCCTACGAGCAGTACTTC	CASTVGSSYEQYF
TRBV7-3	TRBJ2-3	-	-	TGTGCCAGCAGCCAAGCACGGATCACAGATACGCAGTATTTT	CASSQARITDTQYF
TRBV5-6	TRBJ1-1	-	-	TGTGCCAGCAGCCTATGGGGGCAGGGTAAGGGCACTGAAGCTTTCTTT	CASSLWGQGKGTEAFF
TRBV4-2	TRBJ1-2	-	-	TGTGCCAGCAGCACCTCACTCGGAGCGGCTTACTATGGCTACACCTTC	CASSTSLGAAYYGYTF
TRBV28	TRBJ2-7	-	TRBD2	TGTGCCAGCAGTTTATTAGGGCTAGCGGGATCCTACGAGCAGTACTTC	CASSLLGLAGSYEQYF
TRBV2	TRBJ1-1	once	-	TGTGCCAGCAGTCAGGGGAGGGTAAAGAACACTGAAGCTTTCTTT	CASSQGRVKNTEAFF
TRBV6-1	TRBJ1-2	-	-	TGTGCCAGCAGTGAAGCTTTGTACTTGGACGGCTACACCTTC	CASSEALYLDGYTF
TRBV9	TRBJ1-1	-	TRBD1	TGTGCCAGCAGCGTGGGACAGCAGAACACTGAAGCTTTCTTT	CASSVGQQNTEAFF
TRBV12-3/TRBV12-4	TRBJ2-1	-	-	TGTGCCAGCAGTTTCTGGGGAAATGAGCAGTTCTTC	CASSFWGNEQFF
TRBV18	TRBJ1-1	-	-	TGTGCCAGCTCAGCACAGGGTAGACACACTGAAGCTTTCTTT	CASSAQGRHTEAFF
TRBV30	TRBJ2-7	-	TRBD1	TGTGCCTGGGACCCCGGGACAGTGTCCCCCCACGAGCAGTACTTC	CAWDPGTVSPHEQYF
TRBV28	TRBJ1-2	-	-	TGTGCCAGCACCGAATCCCGGCCAGGCTATGGCTACACCTTC	CASTESRPGYGYTF
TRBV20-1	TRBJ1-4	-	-	TGCAGTGCGGGGACCCCGGAAAAACTGTTTTTT	CSAGTPEKLFF
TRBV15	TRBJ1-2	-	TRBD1	TGTGCCACCAGCGGCGGTCGACAGGGGGCGCGCGGCTACACCTTC	CATSGGRQGARGYTF
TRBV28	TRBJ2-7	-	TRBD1	TGTGCCAGCAGGGACAGGGGGTACGGGATGGGGTACGAGCAGTACTTC	CASRDRGYGMGYEQYF
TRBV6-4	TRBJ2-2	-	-	TGTGCCAGCACCACGACAGCGAACACCGGGGAGCTGTTTTTT	CASTTTANTGELFF
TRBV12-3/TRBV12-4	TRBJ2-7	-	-	TGTGCCAGCAGTTTTGGGGCGGCCCACGAGCAGTACTTC	CASSFGAAHEQYF
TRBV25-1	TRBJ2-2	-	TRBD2	TGTGCCAGCAGTAGCGGGAGCTCGGCCGGGGAGCTGTTTTTT	CASSSGSSAGELFF
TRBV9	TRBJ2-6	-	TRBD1	TGTGCCAGCAGCGTCGGACAGGGTAGAGGGGCCAACGTCCTGACTTTC	CASSVGQGRGANVLTF
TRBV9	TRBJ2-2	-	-	TGTGCCAGCAGCTCCCGACAGACCACCGGGGAGCTGTTTTTT	CASSSRQTTGELFF
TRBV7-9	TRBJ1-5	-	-	TGTGCCAGCAGCTTAGGGGCAGGAAGCAATCAGCCCCAGCATTTT	CASSLGAGSNQPQHF
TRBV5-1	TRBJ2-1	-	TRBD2	TGCGCCAGCAGCAGGGAGGGCTACCTCAATGAGCAGTTCTTC	CASSREGYLNEQFF
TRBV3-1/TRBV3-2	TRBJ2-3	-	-	TGTGCCAGCAGCCCAACGGGGAGCACAGATACGCAGTATTTT	CASSPTGSTDTQYF
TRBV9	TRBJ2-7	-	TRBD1	TGTGCCAGCAGCGTAGGTGTATTGGGGGACAGCTCCTACGAGCAGTACTTC	CASSVGVLGDSSYEQYF
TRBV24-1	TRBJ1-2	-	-	TGTGCCACCAGTGACGACGTTAACTATGGCTACACCTTC	CATSDDVNYGYTF
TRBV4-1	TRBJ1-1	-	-	TGCGCCAGCAGCCAAGAGCGGCGGGGAGCGGGAACTGAAGCTTTCTTT	CASSQERRGAGTEAFF
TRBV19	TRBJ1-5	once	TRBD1	TGTGCCACCCTTCAGACAGGGGTGTATCAGCCCCAGCATTTT	CATLQTGVYQPQHF
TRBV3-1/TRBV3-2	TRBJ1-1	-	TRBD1	TGTGCCAGCAGCCAACCAACAGGGCGGACAGGGGGCGCAACTTTCTTT	CASSQPTGRTGGATFF
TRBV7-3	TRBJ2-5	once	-	TGTGCCAGCAGCCCCCGACACCAAGAGACCCAGTACTTC	CASSPRHQETQYF
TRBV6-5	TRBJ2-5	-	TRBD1	TGTGCCAGCAGAGCCCCGGGACAGGGCTTAGAGACCCAGTACTTC	CASRAPGQGLETQYF
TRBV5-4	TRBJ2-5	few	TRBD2	TGTGCCAGCAGCTTTTTAGCGGGAGGTGGAGAGACCCAGTACTTC	CASSFLAGGGETQYF
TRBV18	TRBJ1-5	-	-	TGTGCCAGCTCGGGGGTGGAGGGTCCCCAGCATTTT	CASSGVEGPQHF
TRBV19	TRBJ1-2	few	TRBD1	TGTGCCAGTAGTACCCCCGGGACAGCACCAAACTATGGCTACACCTTC	CASSTPGTAPNYGYTF
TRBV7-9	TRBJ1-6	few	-	TGTGCCAGCAGCCGGGACGGGGTAAATTCACCCCTCCACTTT	CASSRDGVNSPLHF
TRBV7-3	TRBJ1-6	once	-	TGTGCCAGCAGCCCCACGGGGAATTCACCCCTCCACTTT	CASSPTGNSPLHF
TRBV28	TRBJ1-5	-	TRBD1	TGTGCCAGCAGTGACCCCTTGGGACAGGACAATCAGCCCCAGCATTTT	CASSDPLGQDNQPQHF
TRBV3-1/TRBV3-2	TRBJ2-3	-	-	TGTGCCAGCAGCCAAGATCCTAGATCCACAGATACGCAGTATTTT	CASSQDPRSTDTQYF
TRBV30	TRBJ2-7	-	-	TGTGCCTGGAGCCACAAGGGCGCCCGAGGGGGCGAGCAGTACTTC	CAWSHKGARGGEQYF
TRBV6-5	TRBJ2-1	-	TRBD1	TGTGCCAGCAGTTATGACAGGGGGCATGAGCAGTTCTTC	CASSYDRGHEQFF
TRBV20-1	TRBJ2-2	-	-	TGCAGTGCTAGTCACGGGGCGTTGTCTACCGGGGAGCTGTTTTTT	CSASHGALSTGELFF
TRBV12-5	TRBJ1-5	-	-	TGTGCTAGTGGCCCCTTGATGGGACGCCATAGCAATCAGCCCCAGCATTTT	CASGPLMGRHSNQPQHF
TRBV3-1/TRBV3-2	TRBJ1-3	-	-	TGTGCCAGCAGCCAACCCCTCTCTGGAAACACCATATATTTT	CASSQPLSGNTIYF
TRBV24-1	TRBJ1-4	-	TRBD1	TGTGCCACCAGTGATTCGGAAGGACAGGCGGGGAGTGAAAAACTGTTTTTT	CATSDSEGQAGSEKLFF
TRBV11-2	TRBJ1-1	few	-	TGTGCCAGCAGCAATAGCTTAAGGACTGAAGCTTTCTTT	CASSNSLRTEAFF
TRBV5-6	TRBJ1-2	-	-	TGTGCCAGCAGCTTGAAGGGTGTGGGGGGCTACACCTTC	CASSLKGVGGYTF
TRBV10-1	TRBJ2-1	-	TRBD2	TGCGCCAGCAGTCCCGGGACTAGCGACTACAATGAGCAGTTCTTC	CASSPGTSDYNEQFF